Included here is one TCR beta chain sequence, with context. Sequencing used immunoSEQ multiplex PCR; TCRdb keeps in-frame clones, though not all of them. The data contain some 140,000 clones, roughly 79% of them singletons. The sample is drawn from a study of blood T cell repertoires in COVID-19. There are 17 residues in the CDR3. Germline V gene data show CDR1 as MGHRA and CDR2 as YSYEKL. Between the trimmed V and J ends, which lost 2 bases and 8 bases, there was a span of 22 bases. The sequencing sample was made of peripheral blood. The TCR was taken from a human donor in a cohort sampled during active COVID-19. The chain employs TRBV4-1 and TRBJ2-1, with a tentative D call TRBD1 (6 bases). In nucleotides, the CDR3 is TGCGCCAGCAGCCAATATCGGTCAGGGGCCTCCTTGGATGAGCAGTTCTTC. This sequence encodes CASSQYRSGASLDEQFF.